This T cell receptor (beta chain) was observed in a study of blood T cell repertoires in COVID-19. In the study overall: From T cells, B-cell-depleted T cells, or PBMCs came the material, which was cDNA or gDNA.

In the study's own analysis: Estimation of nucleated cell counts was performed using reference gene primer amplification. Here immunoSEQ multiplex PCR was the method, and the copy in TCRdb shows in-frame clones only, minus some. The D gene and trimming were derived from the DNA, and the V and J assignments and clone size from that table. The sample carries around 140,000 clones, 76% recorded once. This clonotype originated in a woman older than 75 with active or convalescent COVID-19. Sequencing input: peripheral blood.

CDR3 in amino acids: CSARRDQPQHF. As DNA, the CDR3 is TGCAGTGCTAGGCGGGATCAGCCCCAGCATTTT. The V and J genes are TRBV20-1 and TRBJ1-5; D gene uncertain. V was pared by 3 bases and J by 5 bases, with 5 bases between. This CDR3 is built from 11 residues. Germline CDR1 is DFQATT and CDR2 is SNEGSKA (reference sequence).